This passage covers 14 T cell receptor beta chains from one sample sequenced in a study of identifying expanded T cells in peripheral blood. TCRdb keeps only in-frame clones here, not all; method: immunoSEQ multiplex PCR. Of fewer than 80,000 clones listed, roughly four fifths were seen once; the top ten hold over 15%. Sequencing was done on a sample of blood. The receptors come from a person aged 18 to 75 in good health.

V gene TRBV12-5 combines with J gene TRBJ1-1, with 7 bases aligning to TRBD1. V was pared by 6 bases and J by 0 bases, with 4 bases of the junction left unmatched. CDR3 length: 14 amino acids. The germline V gene has CDR1 LGHNT and CDR2 FRNRAP. The DNA of the CDR3 is TGTGCTAGTGGCCAGGACAGGCTGAACACTGAAGCTTTCTTT. This encodes CASGQDRLNTEAFF.

Remarks on this clone: Germline is not matched at one junction end, which may reflect a read error. The rearrangement links TRBV29-1 to TRBJ2-1; D gene unclear. The CDR3 runs 10 residues. Germline V CDR1 and CDR2: SQVTM, ANQGSEA. The CDR3 nucleotides read TGCAGCGCCTCCCACAATGAGCAGTTCTTC. It yields the protein CSASHNEQFF.

This clone was seen a handful of times. J is TRBJ1-5 and V is TRBV6-5, with D uncertain. Germline assignment: CDR1 MNHEY and CDR2 SVGAGI. Trimming shortened V by 4 bases and J by 4 bases, and 8 bases separated the two germline ends. CDR3 length equals 13 residues. This chain's CDR3 is CASSSWQNQPQHF. The CDR3 coding sequence is TGTGCCAGCAGTTCTTGGCAGAATCAGCCCCAGCATTTT.

This clone was observed a handful of times. The V gene is TRBV6-1, the J gene TRBJ1-6, with 11 bases fitting TRBD1. The trim removed 1 base at V and 7 bases at J, leaving 0 bases unmatched. CDR1 is MNHNS and CDR2 is SASEGT in the germline V gene. The CDR3 has 15 amino acids. The CDR3 is CASSEGTGGNSPLHF. The CDR3 DNA sequence: TGTGCCAGCAGTGAAGGGACAGGGGGCAATTCACCCCTCCACTTT.

This clone was recorded only once. The CDR3 bases are TGTGCCAGCAGCTCTCGGGGGGCCTACGGCTACACCTTC. The encoded protein is CASSSRGAYGYTF. The chain has TRBV7-2 and TRBJ1-2; weak D call: TRBD1 (6 bases). The CDR3 has 13 residues. With 4 bases removed from V and 8 bases from J, the gap between germline ends came to 14 bases. Germline values: CDR1 SGHTA, CDR2 FQGNSA. Full variable domain (remainder filled in from reference TRBV7-2 and TRBJ1-2): GAGVSQSPSNKVTEKGKDVELRCDPISGHTALYWYRQSLGQGLEFLIYFQGNSAPDKSGLPSDRFSAERTGGSVSTLTIQRTQQEDSAVYLCASSSRGAYGYTFGSGTRLTVV.

This rearrangement joins TRBV7-6 to TRBJ1-2; D may be TRBD1 (5 bases). This CDR3 is 13 amino acids long. V was clipped by 2 bases and J by 7 bases, with 11 bases between them. Germline V CDR1 and CDR2: SGHVS, FNYEAQ. DNA of the CDR3: TGTGCCAGCAGCTTAAATCAGGGAATTGGCTACACCTTC. Translation: CASSLNQGIGYTF. The variable domain in full, completed from reference TRBV7-6 and TRBJ1-2, reads GAGVSQSPRYKVTKRGQDVALRCDPISGHVSLYWYRQALGQGPEFLTYFNYEAQQDKSGLPNDRFSAERPEGSISTLTIQRTEQRDSAMYRCASSLNQGIGYTFGSGTRLTVV.

The table lists this clone with a few counts. V and J are TRBV6-1 and TRBJ2-7; the D is unclear. Germline V gene data show CDR1 as MNHNS and CDR2 as SASEGT. Trimming removed 3 bases from V and 0 bases from J, with 12 bases in between. This CDR3 spans 15 amino acids. The CDR3 is CASSEYGASSYEQYF. The DNA of the CDR3 is TGTGCCAGCAGTGAGTACGGAGCGAGCTCCTACGAGCAGTACTTC.

This clone occurred once. V and J are TRBV21-1 and TRBJ1-5; TRBD1, the table's D call, was not compared with the DNA. TRBV21-1 has pseudogene status. CDR3 size: 18 residues. The CDR3 nucleotides read TGTGCCAGCGGTTCGGGACGTAAGGGGGCCTATAGCAATCAGCCCCAGCATTTT. Translated, it gives CASGSGRKGAYSNQPQHF.

The chain employs TRBV4-2 and TRBJ2-7; D call uncertain. Trimming pared 3 bases from V and 3 bases from J, leaving 9 bases between. This CDR3 is built from 13 residues. Germline V lookup: CDR1 LGHNA, CDR2 YNFKEQ. This CDR3 reads CASSQERNYEQYV. The DNA of the CDR3 is TGTGCCAGCAGCCAGGAACGGAACTACGAGCAGTACGTC.

The chain employs TRBV11-2 and TRBJ1-1; TRBD1 is a possible D gene (5 bases). The ends were cut back, 6 bases at V and 4 bases at J, with 15 bases in the middle. The CDR3 is 14 residues long. Germline loops: CDR1 SGHAT, CDR2 FQNNGV. In DNA form, the CDR3 reads TGTGCCAGCAGATCCGGGGCAGTTCTCACTGAAGCTTTCTTT. Amino acid sequence: CASRSGAVLTEAFF.

V usage is TRBV2 and J usage is TRBJ1-1, with TRBD1 as a possible D gene (6 bases). This CDR3 has 13 residues. The V and J ends lost 6 bases and 5 bases respectively, with 13 bases between them. CDR1 SNHLY and CDR2 FYNNEI come from the germline V gene. This CDR3 reads CASSLQGRTEAFF. CDR3 nucleotide sequence: TGTGCCAGCAGCTTACAGGGTAGGACTGAAGCTTTCTTT.

The CDR3 DNA follows: TGCAGCGCCCGCGGTACAGGGCGGTCCTACAATGAGCAGTTCTTC. This encodes CSARGTGRSYNEQFF. The V call is TRBV29-1, the J call TRBJ2-1; possible D gene TRBD1, 6 bases. CDR3 length equals 15 residues. With 7 bases removed from V and 1 base from J, the gap between germline ends came to 17 bases. Per the germline V gene, CDR1 is SQVTM and CDR2 is ANQGSEA.

The genes are TRBV10-3 and TRBJ2-2, with a weak D call TRBD1 (8 bases). Trimming pared 6 bases from V and 7 bases from J, leaving 15 bases between. The CDR3 sequence is 14 residues long. The germline V gene encodes CDR1 ENHRY and CDR2 SYGVKD. CDR3 sequence reads: CAISGQGGSGELFF. In DNA form, the CDR3 reads TGTGCCATCAGCGGACAGGGAGGGAGCGGGGAGCTGTTTTTT.

In its sample, this clone was seen a few times. For the CDR3, the DNA is TGTGCCACTAGGACAGGGGGCAGGGAGACCCAGTACTTC. Translated: CATRTGGRETQYF. The chain joins TRBV11-2 to TRBJ2-5; TRBD1 matches at 11 bases. V lost 10 bases to trimming and J lost 5 bases; unmatched junction nucleotides: 6. The CDR3 length is 13 residues. CDR1 and CDR2 from the germline V gene are SGHAT and FQNNGV. Complete variable domain (other parts from reference TRBV11-2 and TRBJ2-5): EAGVAQSPRYKIIEKRQSVAFWCNPISGHATLYWYQQILGQGPKLLIQFQNNGVVDDSQLPKDRFSAERLKGVDSTLKIQPAKLEDSAVYLCATRTGGRETQYFGPGTRLLVL.